The 29 T cell receptor beta chains below come from one sample, sequenced in a study of T cell responses to AZD1222 COVID-19 vaccine (dated by TCRdb to the early 2020s). Library preparation used the immunoSEQ multiplex PCR assay. Drawn from immuneACCESS, this table holds only the in-frame rearrangements with V and J called that TCRdb kept. Clones are partly lost; checked studies trace under half to an unresolved V gene and leave the rest unexplained. The sample contains about 100,000 clones, 89% of them found a single time. The biggest ten clones account for about 17% of the sample. In the paper's terms, the time point label means: baseline before first vaccination. The material sequenced was peripheral blood, taken on day 0 of AZD1222 vaccination. Receptors were obtained from an adult in good health.

J is TRBJ1-1 and V is TRBV30; D is unclear. V was clipped by 2 bases and J by 6 bases, with 13 bases between them. The CDR3 covers 13 residues. Germline V gene sequence: CDR1 GTSNPN, CDR2 SVGIG (reference sequence). CDR3 nucleotide sequence: TGTGCCTGGAGTCCTTCCCCATTGGCTGAAGCTTTCTTT. It specifies CAWSPSPLAEAFF. The variable domain in full, with the rest retrieved from reference TRBV30 and TRBJ1-1, is SQTIHQWPATLVQPVGSPLSLECTVEGTSNPNLYWYRQAAGRGLQLLFYSVGIGQISSEVPQNLSASRPQDRQFILSSKKLLLSDSGFYLCAWSPSPLAEAFFGQGTRLTVV.

CDR3 in DNA: TGTGCCAGCAGCAAAACAGGGTTTTCCACCGGGGAGCTGTTTTTT. It is translated as CASSKTGFSTGELFF. This chain joins TRBV2 and TRBJ2-2; D might be TRBD1 (6 bases). The CDR3 spans 15 residues. V lost 6 bases to trimming and J lost 4 bases, with 15 bases between them. Germline-derived CDR1 and CDR2 are SNHLY and FYNNEI.

As regards this clone: The identical CDR3 is also encoded by other nucleotide sequences in the sample. The V gene is TRBV2, the J gene TRBJ2-7; D is unclear. The CDR3 covers 12 residues. Trimming took off 2 bases at V and 4 bases at J, with 6 bases between the two ends. Germline CDR1 and CDR2: SNHLY and FYNNEI. The CDR3 loop is CASSEYSYEQYF. The CDR3 DNA sequence: TGTGCCAGCAGTGAATATTCGTACGAGCAGTACTTC.

The sample holds one count of this clone. The chain carries TRBV9 and TRBJ1-5; maybe TRBD1 (6 bases). Germline-derived CDR1 and CDR2 are SGDLS and YYNGEE. This CDR3 has 15 amino acids. Trimming removed 3 bases at V and 2 bases at J, with 12 bases between. For the CDR3, the DNA is TGTGCCAGCAGCGGGCAGGGGATGGGCAATCAGCCCCAGCATTTT. Protein product: CASSGQGMGNQPQHF. The full variable domain, completed using reference TRBV9 and TRBJ1-5, is DSGVTQTPKHLITATGQRVTLRCSPRSGDLSVYWYQQSLDQGLQFLIQYYNGEERAKGNILERFSAQQFPDLHSELNLSSLELGDSALYFCASSGQGMGNQPQHFGDGTRLSIL.

The chain couples TRBV5-1 to TRBJ1-2; TRBD1 might be the D (5 bases). V was cut by 0 bases and J by 6 bases, with 9 bases left in between. The CDR3 spans 13 residues. Germline V CDR1 and CDR2: SGHRS, YFSETQ. The CDR3 reads CASSLAGSNGYTF. The CDR3 DNA reads as TGCGCCAGCAGCTTGGCAGGGTCCAATGGCTACACCTTC.

The chain has TRBV7-8 and TRBJ2-3; 11 bases agree with TRBD2. Germline V CDR1 and CDR2: SGHVS, FQNEAQ. The CDR3 loop spans 16 amino acids. The trim removed 1 base at V and 4 bases at J, leaving 4 bases unmatched. The CDR3 region has the DNA TGTGCCAGCAGCTTAGTAGCGGGGGGGGCGGCAGATACGCAGTATTTT. Amino acid sequence: CASSLVAGGAADTQYF.

The gene calls are TRBV5-1 and TRBJ2-7; TRBD1 or TRBD2 may be the D gene (5 bases each). CDR3 length: 16 amino acids. V was clipped by 3 bases and J by 3 bases, with 19 bases between them. Germline-derived CDR1 and CDR2 are SGHRS and YFSETQ. The CDR3 nucleotides are TGCGCCAGCAGCTCGACCGGGACCCGGGCTTTCTACGAGCAGTACTTC. Translating it yields CASSSTGTRAFYEQYF.

This clone was detected only once. This rearrangement joins TRBV9 to TRBJ2-1; D uncertain. Germline values: CDR1 SGDLS, CDR2 YYNGEE. This CDR3 region has 15 residues. V was pared by 0 bases and J by 2 bases, with 9 bases between. The CDR3 spells CASSVGANTYNEQFF. The CDR3 region has the DNA TGTGCCAGCAGCGTAGGGGCTAATACCTACAATGAGCAGTTCTTC.

The V and J genes are TRBV21-1 and TRBJ2-1; the table assigns TRBD2, which was not confirmed against the DNA. TRBV21-1 is an annotated pseudogene. The CDR3 extends over 19 amino acids. CDR3 sequence (DNA): TGTGCCAGCAGCAAACCGGACTCGGTAGGAATGAGCTCCTACAATGAGCAGTTCTTC. Translating gives CASSKPDSVGMSSYNEQFF.

The chain couples TRBV19 to TRBJ1-1; unclear D gene. Trimming stripped 1 base from V and 1 base from J, with 7 bases between. This CDR3 has 14 amino acids. Germline V gives CDR1 LNHDA, CDR2 SQIVND (reference sequence). CDR3 sequence reads: CASSIVGRNTEAFF. The DNA for the CDR3 is TGTGCCAGTAGTATAGTAGGCAGGAACACTGAAGCTTTCTTT.

This sequence joins TRBV6-5 and TRBJ2-2; 7 nucleotides align to TRBD1. Germline V gene data show CDR1 as MNHEY and CDR2 as SVGAGI. The CDR3 spans 14 residues. V shed 6 bases and J 5 bases; nucleotides not matched to a gene: 6. CDR3 DNA sequence: TGTGCCAGCAGAACACGACAGGGAACCGGGGAGCTGTTTTTT. Its translation is CASRTRQGTGELFF.

V is TRBV7-9 and J is TRBJ2-4; D gene unclear. Trimming pared 1 base from V and 5 bases from J, leaving 3 bases between. The germline V gene encodes CDR1 SEHNR and CDR2 FQNEAQ (reference sequence). The CDR3 is 12 residues long. The CDR3 here is CASSLGQNIQYF. The DNA of the CDR3 is TGTGCCAGCAGCTTAGGTCAAAACATTCAGTACTTC.

This clone was detected only once. The chain carries TRBV27 and TRBJ1-1, with TRBD1 matching 9 bases. V lost 5 bases, J lost 5 bases, and 6 bases stayed unmatched. Germline values: CDR1 MNHEY, CDR2 SMNVEV (reference sequence). This CDR3 is built from 14 residues. The CDR3 sequence: CASSTGGANTEAFF. The CDR3 coding sequence is TGTGCCAGCAGTACAGGGGGCGCGAATACTGAAGCTTTCTTT.

The chain carries TRBV3-1 (or the pseudogene TRBV3-2) and TRBJ1-2; D gene ambiguous. The CDR3 consists of 13 residues. Trimming cost V 0 bases and J 5 bases, with 7 bases left between them. Looked up from germline, CDR1 is LGHDT and CDR2 is YNNKEL (reference sequence). CDR3 residues: CASSQDPGYGYTF. CDR3 coding DNA: TGTGCCAGCAGCCAAGATCCGGGATATGGCTACACCTTC.

V usage is TRBV5-1 and J usage is TRBJ2-1; unclear D gene. Trimming removed 0 bases from V and 7 bases from J, with 14 bases in between. The germline V gene has CDR1 SGHRS and CDR2 YFSETQ. This CDR3 comprises 15 residues. CDR3 sequence (DNA): TGCGCCAGCAGCTTGGCCTTGGGTAGTACGAATGAGCAGTTCTTC. Its translation: CASSLALGSTNEQFF.

J is TRBJ1-5 and V is TRBV29-1, with D possibly being TRBD1 (6 bases). The CDR3 is 13 amino acids. Germline V gives CDR1 SQVTM, CDR2 ANQGSEA. Trimming took off 4 bases at V and 5 bases at J, with 12 bases between the two ends. CDR3 DNA sequence: TGCAGCGTTGGAGAGGGGGGGGATCAGCCCCAGCATTTT. Its translation: CSVGEGGDQPQHF. The whole variable domain, remainder taken from reference TRBV29-1 and TRBJ1-5, is SAVISQKPSRDICQRGTSLTIQCQVDSQVTMMFWYRQQPGQSLTLIATANQGSEATYESGFVIDKFPISRPNLTFSTLTVSNMSPEDSSIYLCSVGEGGDQPQHFGDGTRLSIL.

This chain joins TRBV18 and TRBJ2-3; D possibly uses TRBD1 or TRBD2 (5 bases each). V lost 6 bases and J 3 bases, leaving 19 bases between the germline ends. CDR3 length: 16 amino acids. Germline loops: CDR1 KGHSH, CDR2 LQKENI. CDR3 nucleotides: TGTGCCAGCTCGCGGGCCGGGACCCGAGAGACAGATACGCAGTATTTT. It encodes CASSRAGTRETDTQYF.

In this sample, this clone turned up once. This sequence joins TRBV25-1 and TRBJ2-1, with TRBD2 as a possible D gene (7 bases). V lost 8 bases, J lost 4 bases, and 18 bases lay in between. This CDR3 has 15 residues. Germline-derived CDR1 and CDR2 are MGHDK and SYGVNS. Here the CDR3 reads CASGMGGASYNEQFF. In nucleotides, the CDR3 is TGTGCCAGCGGTATGGGGGGGGCCTCTTACAATGAGCAGTTCTTC.

J is TRBJ1-2 and V is TRBV3-1 (or the pseudogene TRBV3-2); the D gene is possibly TRBD1 (5 bases). This CDR3 spans 15 amino acids. The germline V gene has CDR1 LGHDT and CDR2 YNNKEL (reference sequence). V was trimmed by 0 bases and J by 6 bases, leaving 14 bases between them. The CDR3 DNA sequence: TGTGCCAGCAGCCAAGATCGGTCAGGGAGGGATGGCTACACCTTC. Translated, it gives CASSQDRSGRDGYTF.

In nucleotides, the CDR3 is TGTGCCAGCTCACCTCGGCGGGATATTGGCACTGAAGCTTTCTTT. Translating it yields CASSPRRDIGTEAFF. The chain recombines TRBV18 with TRBJ1-1; D uncertain. Germline CDR1 reads KGHSH; CDR2 reads LQKENI. The CDR3 covers 15 residues. The V and J ends lost 3 bases and 4 bases respectively, with 15 bases between them.

With regard to this clone: A junction end diverges from the germline sequence, so it may reflect a read error. The chain combines TRBV5-8 with TRBJ2-7; D not certain. The CDR3 sequence is 17 residues long. Germline V gene lookup returns CDR1 SGHTS and CDR2 YDEGEE. This CDR3 reads CANSLDGRSLSPYEQYF. CDR3 coding DNA: TGTGCCAACAGCTTGGATGGTAGGAGTCTTTCACCCTACGAGCAGTACTTC.

The chain combines TRBV27 with TRBJ2-3, with a tentative D call TRBD1 (5 bases). The CDR3 loop spans 15 amino acids. Germline CDR1 is MNHEY and CDR2 is SMNVEV (reference sequence). Trimming took off 2 bases at V and 4 bases at J, with 13 bases between the two ends. The CDR3 coding sequence is TGTGCCAGCAGTTTAAAGGACAACTTCCCAGATACGCAGTATTTT. It encodes CASSLKDNFPDTQYF.

The rearrangement links TRBV12-3 or TRBV12-4 to TRBJ2-7; TRBD1 might be the D (6 bases). The germline V and J ends were trimmed by 7 bases and 6 bases, with 13 bases remaining between them. CDR3 length: 12 residues. As DNA, the CDR3 is TGTGCCAGCACCTTCGACAGGCTCGAGCAGTACTTC. Protein product: CASTFDRLEQYF.

The J gene is TRBJ2-1, the V gene TRBV7-2; D unresolved. This CDR3 region has 13 residues. V was pared by 1 base and J by 8 bases, with 9 bases between. Germline V lookup: CDR1 SGHTA, CDR2 FQGNSA. In DNA, the CDR3 is TGTGCCAGCAGCTTAGTTTCCTGGGATGAGCAGTTCTTC. It is translated as CASSLVSWDEQFF.

The chain joins TRBV11-2 to TRBJ2-2, with D possibly being TRBD1 (8 bases). The CDR3 is 16 residues long. V was pared by 7 bases and J by 5 bases, with 20 bases between. The germline CDR1 and CDR2 sequences are SGHAT and FQNNGV. The CDR3: CASTLQGGDGTGELFF. In nucleotides, the CDR3 is TGTGCCAGCACCCTACAGGGGGGGGATGGAACCGGGGAGCTGTTTTTT.

This clone was seen only once. The chain uses TRBV13 and TRBJ2-5; TRBD2 aligns across 7 bases. CDR1 PRHDT and CDR2 FYEKMQ come from the germline V gene (reference sequence). The CDR3 covers 13 residues. V dropped 2 bases and J dropped 3; count of bases not matched to a gene: 0. CDR3 region: CASSLTSEETQYF. In DNA, the CDR3 is TGTGCCAGCAGCTTAACTAGCGAAGAGACCCAGTACTTC.

As DNA, the CDR3 is TGTGCCACCAGCAGAAAGGGCGGGGGTCAGGAGACCCAGTACTTC. Translated, it gives CATSRKGGGQETQYF. V usage is TRBV15 and J usage is TRBJ2-5; 7 nucleotides line up with TRBD2. V lost 2 bases and J lost 5; bases outside the gene matches: 8. This CDR3 region has 15 residues. Germline values: CDR1 LNHNV, CDR2 YYDKDF (reference sequence).

The CDR3: CASSRRPMGVQFF. CDR3 bases: TGTGCCAGTAGTAGACGCCCGATGGGGGTGCAGTTCTTC. This chain joins TRBV19 and TRBJ2-1; D may correspond to TRBD1 or TRBD2 (5 bases each). V was cut by 4 bases and J by 12 bases, with 16 bases left in between. The CDR3 contains 13 residues. Per the germline V gene, CDR1 is LNHDA and CDR2 is SQIVND (reference sequence).

The chain joins TRBV27 to TRBJ1-1; TRBD1 matches at 8 bases. CDR1 is MNHEY and CDR2 is SMNVEV in the germline V gene (reference sequence). This CDR3 comprises 15 residues. V dropped 0 bases and J dropped 0; count of bases not matched to a gene: 0. In nucleotides, the CDR3 is TGTGCCAGCAGTTTATCGACAGGGGTGAACACTGAAGCTTTCTTT. Translating it yields CASSLSTGVNTEAFF.